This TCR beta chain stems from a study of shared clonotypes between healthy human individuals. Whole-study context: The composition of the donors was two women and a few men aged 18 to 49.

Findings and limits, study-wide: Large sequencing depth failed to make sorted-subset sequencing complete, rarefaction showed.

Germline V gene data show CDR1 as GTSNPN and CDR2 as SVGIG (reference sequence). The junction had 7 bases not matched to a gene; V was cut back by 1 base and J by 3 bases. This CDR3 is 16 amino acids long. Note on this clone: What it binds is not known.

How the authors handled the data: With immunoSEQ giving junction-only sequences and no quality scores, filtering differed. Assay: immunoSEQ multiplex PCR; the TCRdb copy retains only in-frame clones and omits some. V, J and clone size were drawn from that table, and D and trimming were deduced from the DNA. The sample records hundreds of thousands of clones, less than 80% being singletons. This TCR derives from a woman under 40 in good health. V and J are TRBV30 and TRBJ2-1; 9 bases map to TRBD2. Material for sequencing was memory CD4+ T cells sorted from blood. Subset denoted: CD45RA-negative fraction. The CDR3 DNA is TGTGCCTGGAGTGGCCGCGGTAGCGGGAGCTACAATGAGCAGTTCTTC. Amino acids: CAWSGRGSGSYNEQFF.